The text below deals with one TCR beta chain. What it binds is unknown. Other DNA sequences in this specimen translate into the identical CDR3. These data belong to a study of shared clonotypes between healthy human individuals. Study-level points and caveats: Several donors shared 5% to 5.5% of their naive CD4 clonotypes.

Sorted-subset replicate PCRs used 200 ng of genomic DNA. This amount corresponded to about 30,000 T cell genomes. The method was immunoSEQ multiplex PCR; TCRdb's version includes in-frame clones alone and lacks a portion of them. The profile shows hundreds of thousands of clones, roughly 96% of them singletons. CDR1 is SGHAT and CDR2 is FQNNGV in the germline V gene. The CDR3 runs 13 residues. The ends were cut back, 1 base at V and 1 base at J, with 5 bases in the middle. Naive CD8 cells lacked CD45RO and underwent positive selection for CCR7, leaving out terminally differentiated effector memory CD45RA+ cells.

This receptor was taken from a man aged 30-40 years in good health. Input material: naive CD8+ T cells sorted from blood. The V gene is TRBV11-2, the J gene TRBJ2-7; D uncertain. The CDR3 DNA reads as TGTGCCAGCAGCTTAGGGAATTCCTACGAGCAGTACTTC. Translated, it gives CASSLGNSYEQYF.